The 32 T cell receptor beta chains presented below share a single source sample, sequenced in a study of shared clonotypes between healthy human individuals. Sequencing was performed with immunoSEQ multiplex PCR; in TCRdb, only in-frame clones are kept and a portion is missing. The sample gives millions of clones, roughly 92% of which show up once; roughly 0.13% is in the top ten. Input material: naive CD4+ T cells sorted from blood. Subset here: CD45RA+ positively selected. The receptors derive from a man in his late teens or twenties in good health.

This chain links TRBV11-2 with TRBJ1-6; TRBD1 matches at 7 bases. Germline V lookup: CDR1 SGHAT, CDR2 FQNNGV. The junction had 14 bases not matched to a gene; V was cut back by 0 bases and J by 9 bases. The CDR3 length is 18 residues. The CDR3 spells CASSLDNFGGKGASPLHF. The CDR3 nucleotides are TGTGCCAGCAGCTTAGATAATTTTGGGGGGAAGGGGGCTTCACCCCTCCACTTT.

The chain recombines TRBV10-3 with TRBJ1-1, with a tentative D call TRBD1 (5 bases). Deletions cut 0 bases from V and 5 bases from J, with 16 bases between. The CDR3 extends over 16 amino acids. CDR1 ENHRY and CDR2 SYGVKD come from the germline V gene. CDR3 DNA sequence: TGTGCCATCAGTGAGTCGCGGGATCACGGGGGTACTGAAGCTTTCTTT. This sequence encodes CAISESRDHGGTEAFF.

The chain couples TRBV5-1 to TRBJ1-3; a possible D gene is TRBD1 (5 bases). CDR3 length: 17 residues. Germline V CDR1 and CDR2: SGHRS, YFSETQ. V lost 0 bases and J 1 base, leaving 14 bases between the germline ends. The CDR3 protein is CASSLDVGPGSGNTIYF. The CDR3 nucleotides are TGCGCCAGCAGCTTGGATGTGGGGCCGGGTTCTGGAAACACCATATATTTT.

V gene TRBV10-1 combines with J gene TRBJ2-7; no definite D call. V was cut by 7 bases and J by 0 bases, with 13 bases left in between. Per germline, CDR1 WNHNN and CDR2 SYGVQD (reference sequence). The CDR3 spans 14 residues. The DNA of the CDR3 is TGCGCCAGCAAAATGGACGGAAGCTCCTACGAGCAGTACTTC. Protein sequence: CASKMDGSSYEQYF.

The rearrangement joins TRBV5-1 to TRBJ2-3; possibly TRBD1 or TRBD2 for D (5 bases each). Germline loops: CDR1 SGHRS, CDR2 YFSETQ. V was shortened by 3 bases and J by 2 bases, with 10 bases between the two germline ends. This CDR3 comprises 14 residues. The CDR3 sequence: CASSYGALTDTQYF. In nucleotides, the CDR3 is TGCGCCAGCAGCTACGGGGCCCTCACAGATACGCAGTATTTT.

CDR3 region: CASSSRDGFTGELFF. CDR3 bases: TGTGCCAGCAGCTCAAGAGATGGGTTTACCGGGGAGCTGTTTTTT. The chain joins TRBV6-1 to TRBJ2-2; D not resolved. The length of the CDR3 is 15 residues. CDR1 MNHNS and CDR2 SASEGT come from the germline V gene. V was trimmed by 6 bases and J by 5 bases, leaving 16 bases between them.

This rearrangement joins TRBV5-1 to TRBJ2-5, with 7 bases identical to TRBD1. Germline CDR1 reads SGHRS; CDR2 reads YFSETQ. The trim removed 5 bases at V and 5 bases at J, leaving 12 bases unmatched. CDR3 length: 15 amino acids. CDR3 amino acids: CASRSSLTGSETQYF. CDR3 sequence (DNA): TGCGCCAGCAGATCGAGTCTGACAGGGAGCGAGACCCAGTACTTC.

V is TRBV6-5 and J is TRBJ1-2; 9 bases map to TRBD1. CDR1 MNHEY and CDR2 SVGAGI come from the germline V gene. The CDR3 consists of 16 residues. After removal of 0 bases from V and 4 bases from J, the junction contained 6 bases not matched to a gene. The CDR3, as DNA: TGTGCCAGCAGTTACTCCGGACAGGGGACATTCTATGGCTACACCTTC. It is translated as CASSYSGQGTFYGYTF.

This chain joins TRBV6-6 and TRBJ2-3, with 9 bases aligning to TRBD1. Per germline, CDR1 MNHNY and CDR2 SVGAGI (reference sequence). V dropped 6 bases and J dropped 3; count of bases not matched to a gene: 7. The CDR3 sequence is 15 residues long. CDR3 DNA: TGTGCCAGCAGCATGGGACAGGGAAGGACAGATACGCAGTATTTT. This gives the protein CASSMGQGRTDTQYF.

The chain links TRBV10-2 to TRBJ2-7; D is unclear. The CDR3 consists of 12 residues. Germline V gene sequence: CDR1 WSHSY, CDR2 SAAADI. The V end was cut by 8 bases, the J end by 3 bases, with 11 bases between. CDR3 in amino acids: CASVGSFYEQYF. The CDR3 region has the DNA TGCGCCAGCGTCGGCTCGTTCTACGAGCAGTACTTC.

This sequence joins TRBV2 and TRBJ2-7; possible D gene TRBD1, 5 bases. Germline assignment: CDR1 SNHLY and CDR2 FYNNEI. With 4 bases removed from V and 12 bases from J, the gap between germline ends came to 16 bases. The CDR3 is made up of 12 amino acids. CDR3 region: CASSVTELRLYF. CDR3 in DNA: TGTGCCAGCAGTGTGACAGAGCTACGTTTGTACTTC. The whole variable domain, remainder taken from reference TRBV2 and TRBJ2-7, is EPEVTQTPSHQVTQMGQEVILRCVPISNHLYFYWYRQILGQKVEFLVSFYNNEISEKSEIFDDQFSVERPDGSNFTLKIRSTKLEDSAMYFCASSVTELRLYFGPGTRLTVT.

This clone appeared a single time. The gene calls are TRBV7-2 and TRBJ2-7, with D hard to call. The CDR3 length is 11 residues. Per the germline V gene, CDR1 is SGHTA and CDR2 is FQGNSA. The V gene lost 4 bases and the J gene lost 8 bases, with 9 bases spanning the gap. The CDR3 region is CASSSGGKQYF. The CDR3 DNA reads as TGTGCCAGCAGCTCCGGCGGAAAGCAGTACTTC. The full variable domain, in which reference TRBV7-2 and TRBJ2-7 provide the parts outside the CDR3, is GAGVSQSPSNKVTEKGKDVELRCDPISGHTALYWYRQSLGQGLEFLIYFQGNSAPDKSGLPSDRFSAERTGGSVSTLTIQRTQQEDSAVYLCASSSGGKQYFGPGTRLTVT.

The rearrangement uses TRBV18 and TRBJ1-5, with a weak D call TRBD1 (5 bases). The germline V gene has CDR1 KGHSH and CDR2 LQKENI. V was shortened by 5 bases and J by 4 bases, with 9 bases between the two germline ends. The CDR3 sequence is 13 residues long. The CDR3 DNA sequence: TGTGCCAGCTCAATTTACAGGAATCAGCCCCAGCATTTT. It yields the protein CASSIYRNQPQHF.

The chain uses TRBV7-3 and TRBJ2-5; D is uncertain. Germline CDR1 SGHTA, CDR2 FQGTGA. There are 13 residues in the CDR3. V shed 3 bases and J shed 4 bases, with 9 bases lying between them. Written as DNA, the CDR3 is TGTGCCAGCAGCTTGAGGCATGGAGAGACCCAGTACTTC. The encoded protein is CASSLRHGETQYF.

The chain recombines TRBV9 with TRBJ2-7; no definite D call. The CDR3 spans 14 residues. Germline CDR1 reads SGDLS; CDR2 reads YYNGEE. V was trimmed by 1 base and J by 2 bases, leaving 10 bases between them. The CDR3 bases are TGTGCCAGCAGCGTAAGTAGCCAGACCTACGAGCAGTACTTC. It is translated as CASSVSSQTYEQYF. The full variable domain, completed using reference TRBV9 and TRBJ2-7, is DSGVTQTPKHLITATGQRVTLRCSPRSGDLSVYWYQQSLDQGLQFLIQYYNGEERAKGNILERFSAQQFPDLHSELNLSSLELGDSALYFCASSVSSQTYEQYFGPGTRLTVT.

The rearrangement uses TRBV7-2 and TRBJ2-1; 8 positions agree with TRBD2. Germline values: CDR1 SGHTA, CDR2 FQGNSA. The CDR3 extends over 15 amino acids. Trimming took 1 base from V and 3 from J; bases not matched to a gene: 2. CDR3 region: CASSLELADYNEQFF. The CDR3 DNA sequence: TGTGCCAGCAGCTTAGAACTAGCGGACTACAATGAGCAGTTCTTC.

The chain recombines TRBV5-4 with TRBJ1-2; no definite D call. This CDR3 contains 16 residues. The ends were cut back, 4 bases at V and 7 bases at J, with 23 bases in the middle. Germline values: CDR1 SGHNT, CDR2 YYREEE (reference sequence). CDR3 region: CASSGAAAGQLGGYTF. The CDR3 DNA follows: TGTGCCAGCAGCGGAGCCGCGGCCGGGCAGCTAGGTGGCTACACCTTC. The full variable domain, its missing parts supplied by reference TRBV5-4 and TRBJ1-2, is ETGVTQSPTHLIKTRGQQVTLRCSSQSGHNTVSWYQQALGQGPQFIFQYYREEENGRGNFPPRFSGLQFPNYSSELNVNALELDDSALYLCASSGAAAGQLGGYTFGSGTRLTVV.

To note about this clone: Other DNA sequences in this specimen translate into the identical CDR3. The chain joins TRBV7-9 to TRBJ1-4; TRBD1 is a possible D gene (5 bases). Germline assignment: CDR1 SEHNR and CDR2 FQNEAQ (reference sequence). CDR3 length equals 14 residues. V shed 0 bases and J shed 7 bases, with 9 bases lying between them. The chain's CDR3 is CASSLAGAGEKLFF. The CDR3 DNA follows: TGTGCCAGCAGCTTAGCAGGGGCGGGTGAAAAACTGTTTTTT.

This chain links TRBV7-9 with TRBJ1-1, with 8 bases matching TRBD1. From germline, CDR1 is SEHNR and CDR2 FQNEAQ (reference sequence). The CDR3 is made up of 14 amino acids. V lost 7 bases and J lost 1; bases outside the gene matches: 5. The CDR3 DNA sequence: TGTGCCAGCAACCCGGGACAGGAGAACACTGAAGCTTTCTTT. It encodes CASNPGQENTEAFF.

This chain uses TRBV28 with TRBJ2-7, with D possibly called TRBD1 or TRBD2 (5 bases each). V was clipped by 4 bases and J by 5 bases, with 15 bases between them. The CDR3 spans 14 residues. CDR1 is MDHEN, CDR2 SYDVKM, per germline. CDR3 sequence (DNA): TGTGCCAGCAGTTCCCCTACGTGGGACCACGAGCAGTACTTC. Its protein is CASSSPTWDHEQYF.

The J gene is TRBJ1-5, the V gene TRBV6-1; D gene uncertain. This CDR3 contains 14 residues. CDR1 MNHNS and CDR2 SASEGT come from the germline V gene. Trimming removed 4 bases at V and 2 bases at J, with 9 bases between. The CDR3 reads CASSVGSGNQPQHF. In DNA, the CDR3 is TGTGCCAGCAGTGTAGGGTCGGGCAATCAGCCCCAGCATTTT.

The J gene is TRBJ1-1, the V gene TRBV11-2; possible D gene TRBD1, 6 bases. The CDR3 runs to 16 residues. CDR1 is SGHAT, CDR2 FQNNGV, per germline. The germline V and J ends were trimmed by 4 bases and 1 base, with 16 bases remaining between them. CDR3 coding DNA: TGTGCCAGCAGCTATAGTCCCGGGACACAGAACACTGAAGCTTTCTTT. Translated, it gives CASSYSPGTQNTEAFF.

In nucleotides, the CDR3 is TGTGCCAGCAGCCCAGGGCTCCAATCAGATACGCAGTATTTT. Its protein product is CASSPGLQSDTQYF. This chain links TRBV7-2 with TRBJ2-3, with a tentative D call TRBD1 (5 bases). There are 14 residues in the CDR3. Trimming removed 5 bases at V and 4 bases at J, with 13 bases between. Germline V gene lookup returns CDR1 SGHTA and CDR2 FQGNSA.

The chain uses TRBV6-5 and TRBJ1-6, with D unresolved. The ends were cut back, 0 bases at V and 6 bases at J, with 12 bases in the middle. In germline, CDR1 is MNHEY, CDR2 SVGAGI. This CDR3 spans 16 amino acids. CDR3 DNA: TGTGCCAGCAGTTACTCGACGGTACAGATTAATTCACCCCTCCACTTT. Translating gives CASSYSTVQINSPLHF.

The chain links TRBV7-2 to TRBJ2-5, with 9 bases aligning to TRBD1. With V trimmed by 5 bases and J by 2 bases, 12 bases remained unmatched. Looked up from germline, CDR1 is SGHTA and CDR2 is FQGNSA. CDR3 length: 17 residues. The chain's CDR3 is CASSHGTGTGEQETQYF. DNA of the CDR3: TGTGCCAGCAGCCACGGGACAGGGACCGGGGAGCAAGAGACCCAGTACTTC. Combining the CDR3 with reference TRBV7-2 and TRBJ2-5 gives the whole variable domain GAGVSQSPSNKVTEKGKDVELRCDPISGHTALYWYRQSLGQGLEFLIYFQGNSAPDKSGLPSDRFSAERTGGSVSTLTIQRTQQEDSAVYLCASSHGTGTGEQETQYFGPGTRLLVL.

Regarding this clone: This same CDR3 is encoded by further DNA sequences in the sample. The chain couples TRBV9 to TRBJ1-6; no clear D. The V end lost 0 bases, the J end lost 7 bases, and 11 bases lay between the germline ends. The CDR3 loop spans 15 amino acids. Germline V gene sequence: CDR1 SGDLS, CDR2 YYNGEE. CDR3 bases: TGTGCCAGCAGCGTAGGAGAAACGGGGAATTCACCCCTCCACTTT. Translating it yields CASSVGETGNSPLHF.

The V call is TRBV7-2, the J call TRBJ2-2, with 8 bases matching TRBD2. Trimming at V came to 1 base and at J to 5 bases, leaving 6 bases not matched to a gene. The CDR3 runs 16 residues. CDR1 and CDR2 (germline): SGHTA, FQGNSA. The CDR3 DNA sequence: TGTGCCAGCAGCTTAGTTCCAGCGGGGGTTACCGGGGAGCTGTTTTTT. Its translation: CASSLVPAGVTGELFF. Full variable domain (missing parts from reference TRBV7-2 and TRBJ2-2): GAGVSQSPSNKVTEKGKDVELRCDPISGHTALYWYRQSLGQGLEFLIYFQGNSAPDKSGLPSDRFSAERTGGSVSTLTIQRTQQEDSAVYLCASSLVPAGVTGELFFGEGSRLTVL.

The chain joins TRBV14 to TRBJ2-5, with 7 bases aligning to TRBD2. The CDR3 is made up of 13 amino acids. Trimming removed 4 bases from V and 3 bases from J; junction bases left unmatched: 2. The germline V gene has CDR1 SGHDN and CDR2 FVKESK. The CDR3 sequence: CASSPGLKETQYF. CDR3 nucleotides: TGTGCCAGCAGCCCGGGACTAAAAGAGACCCAGTACTTC.

The V call is TRBV30, the J call TRBJ2-7; D unresolved. Trimming removed 0 bases at V and 2 bases at J, with 8 bases between. Germline lookup yields CDR1 GTSNPN and CDR2 SVGIG (reference sequence). This CDR3 has 13 residues. The CDR3 DNA reads as TGTGCCTGGAGTGTACGCGCACCCTACGAGCAGTACTTC. Protein sequence: CAWSVRAPYEQYF.

The rearrangement uses TRBV6-1 and TRBJ2-3, with D unresolved. Germline V lookup: CDR1 MNHNS, CDR2 SASEGT. The CDR3 has 14 amino acids. V shed 2 bases and J shed 8 bases, with 14 bases lying between them. The CDR3 bases are TGTGCCAGCAGTGAAAAACTTCAGTCCGGTACGCAGTATTTT. It specifies CASSEKLQSGTQYF.

The chain carries TRBV5-1 and TRBJ1-3, with 7 positions matching TRBD1. The junction had 9 bases not matched to a gene; V was cut back by 4 bases and J by 2 bases. CDR1 SGHRS and CDR2 YFSETQ come from the germline V gene. CDR3 length equals 16 residues. Written as DNA, the CDR3 is TGCGCCAGCAGCCAAGACGCAGGGGGAACTGGAAACACCATATATTTT. This codes for CASSQDAGGTGNTIYF.

The rearrangement uses TRBV4-3 and TRBJ2-3; the D gene is possibly TRBD1 (6 bases). The germline V and J ends were trimmed by 1 base and 0 bases, with 14 bases remaining between them. The CDR3 runs 17 residues. The germline gives CDR1 LGHNA, CDR2 YSLEER. The CDR3 loop is CASSQVGGRVSTDTQYF. CDR3 DNA: TGCGCCAGCAGCCAAGTAGGGGGAAGGGTTAGCACAGATACGCAGTATTTT.